This T cell receptor (beta chain) stems from a study of beta chain features in type 1 diabetes. The germline gives CDR1 SGHTA, CDR2 FQGNSA. Trimming stripped 5 bases from V and 4 bases from J, with 14 bases between. The CDR3 extends over 14 amino acids. Every participating donor gave one draw, a heparinised blood sample averaging roughly 100 mL. Via CD45RO/CCR7/CD25/CD127/CD95/CD27, cells of the CD4+ naive, central memory, regulatory and stem cell-like memory subsets were sorted. Regarding the study as a whole: The similarity of naive, central memory and Treg TCRB repertoires appeared greater among patients than among healthy donors. Across all four CD4+ subsets, people with type 1 diabetes showed modestly shorter TCRB CDR3s. Because the template was cDNA, high-expressing cells might be over-represented.

With regard to this clone: Its antigen is unknown.

All of the isolated RNA was reverse transcribed, so expressed TCRB transcripts were sequenced. Sequencing was performed with immunoSEQ multiplex PCR; in TCRdb, only in-frame clones are kept and a portion is missing. The table records about 710,000 clones, around 15% of them present only once. Sequencing was carried out using naive CD4+ T cells from blood. This TCR came from a man in his late teens or twenties with type 1 diabetes. This chain connects TRBV7-2 to TRBJ1-1, with D perhaps TRBD1 (6 bases). CDR3 sequence reads: CASSPSGAVTEAFF. CDR3 bases: TGTGCCAGCAGCCCCTCGGGGGCAGTCACTGAAGCTTTCTTT.